Presented here are 2 T cell receptor beta chains from one specimen sequenced in a study of glioma-infiltrating T cells. Amplification of TCR alpha and beta CDR3 regions from RNA used iRepertoire nested multiplex PCR. MiXCR, applied by TCRdb to the multiplex PCR reads, yields one record per CDR3 protein. The sample has fewer than 200,000 distinct CDR3 sequences, more than 35% seen once. The sequencing sample was made of glioma tissue, nonneoplastic brain tissue, or PBMCs (not recorded which). Receptors originate from a human donor with low-grade glioma or glioblastoma, undergoing nonglioma brain surgery, or in good health (not recorded which).

Concerning this clonotype itself: With a much larger clone just one base away, this may be a read error. This chain uses TRBV11-2 with TRBJ2-5, with TRBD2 identical over 8 bases. Germline loops: CDR1 SGHAT, CDR2 FQNNGV. The CDR3 totals 19 residues. J was trimmed by 5 bases and V by 3 bases; bases with no gene match: 20. In nucleotides, the CDR3 is TGTGCCAGCAGCTTGGTGGCGTCGGGGATGGCGGGAGGTTTGGAGACCCAGTACTTC. Amino acid sequence: CASSLVASGMAGGLETQYF.

In DNA, the CDR3 is TGTGCCAGCAGTCGGGTTGGTTTTCGCACAGATACGCAGTATTTT. The encoded protein is CASSRVGFRTDTQYF. The chain has TRBV28 and TRBJ2-3; no firm D call. The CDR3 consists of 15 residues. V dropped 5 bases and J dropped 1 base, with 13 bases sitting between them. The germline V gene has CDR1 MDHEN and CDR2 SYDVKM.